Many counts were recorded for the clone carrying this T cell receptor beta chain. What it binds is unknown. The study defined stable Graves' hyperthyroidism as no ophthalmopathy progression within 18 months. The source material, RNA transcripts, was used to amplify TCR beta CDR3 regions. The HTBI primer set drove a first-round RT-PCR of the TCR CDR3. TCRdb independently ran MiXCR on the multiplex PCR reads; one entry per CDR3 protein. Of hundreds of thousands of distinct CDR3 sequences listed, roughly 37% were seen once; the top ten hold approximately 8.7%. V was pared by 5 bases and J by 6 bases, with 7 bases of the junction left unmatched. Germline CDR1 reads SEHNR; CDR2 reads FQNEAQ (reference sequence). This CDR3 comprises 14 residues. This sample was included in a study of T cells in Graves' hyperthyroidism and ophthalmopathy. General study results and limits: Ophthalmopathy could be told apart from stable hyperthyroidism with a 13 V-J model.

The source of this sequence is a man between 18 and 35 years old with Graves' hyperthyroidism. V is TRBV7-9 and J is TRBJ1-3, with 7 bases that match TRBD1. The material sequenced was blood. CDR3 region: CASSPTGVVNTIYF. The DNA of the CDR3 is TGTGCCAGCAGCCCTACAGGGGTTGTAAACACCATATATTTT.